A selection of T cell receptor beta chains follows, all from one sample in a study of beta chain features in type 1 diabetes. TCRdb's table, derived via immunoSEQ multiplex PCR, lists solely in-frame clones and lacks some. The sample gives approximately 730,000 clones, about an eighth of which show up once; roughly 0.022% is in the top ten. Sequencing input: naive CD4+ T cells from blood. Receptors were obtained from a man in his late teens or twenties with type 1 diabetes. The conserved cysteine and the conserved F or W are not part of the CDR3 here. The order of the fields is J gene, D gene, V gene, CDR3 protein. D genes are given only for firm matches.

J: TRBJ2-7
D: TRBD1
V: TRBV30
CDR3: AFRDRAYEQY

J: TRBJ1-5
D: -
V: TRBV29-1
CDR3: SVAIQDSNQPQH

J: TRBJ2-1
D: TRBD2
V: TRBV29-1
CDR3: SVDDASGGATYNEQF

J: TRBJ1-6
D: TRBD1
V: TRBV30
CDR3: AWSSRDRYNSPLH

J: TRBJ1-4
D: TRBD1
V: TRBV5-1
CDR3: ASSHDRGDEKLF

J: TRBJ2-3
D: TRBD2
V: TRBV27
CDR3: ASSLYSGGFADTQY

J: TRBJ2-3
D: -
V: TRBV7-9
CDR3: ASSPGPDTQY

J: TRBJ1-1
D: -
V: TRBV18
CDR3: ASSLDRLNTEAF

J: TRBJ1-5
D: -
V: TRBV5-6
CDR3: ASSQATSSNQPQH

J: TRBJ2-2
D: -
V: TRBV5-1
CDR3: ASSLDAGNTGELF

J: TRBJ1-5
D: TRBD1
V: TRBV7-3
CDR3: ASSNRQGQPQH

J: TRBJ2-7
D: -
V: TRBV7-9
CDR3: ASSPSDNHEQY

J: TRBJ1-2
D: -
V: TRBV6-1
CDR3: ASSERGVYGYT

J: TRBJ1-1
D: -
V: TRBV7-3
CDR3: ASSLAAGPPTEAF

J: TRBJ1-1
D: -
V: TRBV30
CDR3: AWSVPGLGTEAF

J: TRBJ2-5
D: -
V: TRBV7-9
CDR3: ASSLPWEETQY

J: TRBJ1-5
D: -
V: TRBV6-6
CDR3: ASSMKTGKGNQPQH

J: TRBJ2-5
D: TRBD2
V: TRBV30
CDR3: AWSRAGEETQY

J: TRBJ2-1
D: TRBD2
V: TRBV19
CDR3: ASTPGTSGGAFNEQF

J: TRBJ1-1
D: -
V: TRBV18
CDR3: ASSPTLALGTEAF

J: TRBJ2-7
D: TRBD2
V: TRBV6-5
CDR3: ASIGLDEQY

J: TRBJ2-7
D: -
V: TRBV10-2
CDR3: ASSESRPALFL

J: TRBJ2-3
D: TRBD2
V: TRBV29-1
CDR3: SATSGGTTDTQY

J: TRBJ2-7
D: TRBD2
V: TRBV29-1
CDR3: SVLRATSGGVSYEQY

J: TRBJ2-5
D: TRBD2
V: TRBV29-1
CDR3: SVGLAGGQETQY

J: TRBJ1-2
D: -
V: TRBV6-5
CDR3: ASSSVGIGYGYT

J: TRBJ2-2
D: TRBD2
V: TRBV4-1
CDR3: ASSQGLAGNTGELF

J: TRBJ2-7
D: -
V: TRBV15
CDR3: ATSRDRGSPLEVDEQY

J: TRBJ1-1
D: TRBD1
V: TRBV19
CDR3: ASSRGTAVAEAF

J: TRBJ1-2
D: -
V: TRBV29-1
CDR3: SVDVFFASLSGYT

J: TRBJ2-7
D: TRBD2
V: TRBV7-6
CDR3: ASSLSSGVYEQY

J: TRBJ1-3
D: -
V: TRBV29-1
CDR3: SAQLGAGNTIY

J: TRBJ2-7
D: -
V: TRBV29-1
CDR3: SVLRESYEQY

J: TRBJ2-2
D: -
V: TRBV5-1
CDR3: ASSSGGELF

J: TRBJ1-1
D: -
V: TRBV30
CDR3: AWSTIRLTEAF

J: TRBJ1-1
D: -
V: TRBV6-1
CDR3: ASGQTNTEAF

J: TRBJ2-1
D: -
V: TRBV5-1
CDR3: ASSPVAVSSYNEQF

J: TRBJ2-1
D: -
V: TRBV30
CDR3: ACQTASYNEQF

J: TRBJ1-5
D: -
V: TRBV7-8
CDR3: ASSLGGAQPQH

J: TRBJ2-7
D: -
V: TRBV29-1
CDR3: SVSQENYEQY

J: TRBJ1-5
D: -
V: TRBV19
CDR3: ASTRDGNGKPQH

J: TRBJ1-1
D: -
V: TRBV29-1
CDR3: SVEALIGSTEAF

J: TRBJ2-7
D: -
V: TRBV5-4
CDR3: ASSFEGNYEQY

J: TRBJ1-6
D: -
V: TRBV18
CDR3: ASSPRALAVGTPLH

J: TRBJ2-5
D: -
V: TRBV7-7
CDR3: ASSLGAGAGAQETQY

J: TRBJ1-4
D: -
V: TRBV13
CDR3: ASSLYPGTNEKLF

J: TRBJ2-1
D: TRBD1
V: TRBV19
CDR3: ASSMGDRYNEQF

J: TRBJ2-7
D: TRBD2
V: TRBV9
CDR3: ASSVATPTSGGNIVKY

J: TRBJ1-4
D: -
V: TRBV28
CDR3: ACGPYNEKLF

J: TRBJ2-1
D: -
V: TRBV9
CDR3: ASSVATWGDNEQF

J: TRBJ2-4
D: -
V: TRBV2
CDR3: ASRRPGGKNIQY